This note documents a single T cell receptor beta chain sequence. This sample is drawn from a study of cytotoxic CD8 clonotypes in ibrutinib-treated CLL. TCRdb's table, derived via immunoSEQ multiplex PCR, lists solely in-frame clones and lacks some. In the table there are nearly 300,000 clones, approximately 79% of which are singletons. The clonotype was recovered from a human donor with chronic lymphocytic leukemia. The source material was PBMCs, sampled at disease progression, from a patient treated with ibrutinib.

The chain's CDR3 is CSNYRENPGNTIYF. In DNA form, the CDR3 reads TGCAGCAACTACAGGGAAAACCCTGGAAACACCATATATTTT. The gene calls are TRBV29-1 and TRBJ1-3; weak D call: TRBD1 (6 bases). CDR3 length: 14 residues. Trimming removed 8 bases from V and 2 bases from J, with 16 bases in between. CDR1 is SQVTM and CDR2 is ANQGSEA in the germline V gene.